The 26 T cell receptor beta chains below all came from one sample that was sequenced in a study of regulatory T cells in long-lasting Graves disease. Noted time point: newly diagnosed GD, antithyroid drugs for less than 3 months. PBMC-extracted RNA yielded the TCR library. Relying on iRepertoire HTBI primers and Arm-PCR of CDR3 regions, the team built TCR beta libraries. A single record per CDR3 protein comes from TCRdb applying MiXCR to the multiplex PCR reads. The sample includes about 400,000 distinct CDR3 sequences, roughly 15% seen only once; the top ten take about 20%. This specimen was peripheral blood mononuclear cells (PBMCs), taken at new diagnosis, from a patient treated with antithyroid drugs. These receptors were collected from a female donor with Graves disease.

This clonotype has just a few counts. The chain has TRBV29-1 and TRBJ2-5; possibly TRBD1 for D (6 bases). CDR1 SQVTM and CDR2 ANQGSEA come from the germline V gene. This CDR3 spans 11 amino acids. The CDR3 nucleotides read TGCAGTTCCAGGGGCGGGGAGACCCAGTACTTC. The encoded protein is CSSRGGETQYF.

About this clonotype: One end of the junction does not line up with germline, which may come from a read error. The CDR3 region has the DNA TGTGCCAGCTCACCACAGGGGACCACTGGAGCTTTCTTT. It is translated as CASSPQGTTGAFF. The genes are TRBV18 and TRBJ1-1, with D perhaps TRBD1 (5 bases). Germline V lookup: CDR1 KGHSH, CDR2 LQKENI. This CDR3 comprises 13 residues.

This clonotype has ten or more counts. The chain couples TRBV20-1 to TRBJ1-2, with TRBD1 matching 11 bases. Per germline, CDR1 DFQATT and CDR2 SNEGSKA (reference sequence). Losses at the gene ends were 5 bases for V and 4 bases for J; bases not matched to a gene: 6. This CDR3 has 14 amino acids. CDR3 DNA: TGCAGTGCTTCCCCCGGGACAGGGGGCTATGGCTACACCTTC. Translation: CSASPGTGGYGYTF.

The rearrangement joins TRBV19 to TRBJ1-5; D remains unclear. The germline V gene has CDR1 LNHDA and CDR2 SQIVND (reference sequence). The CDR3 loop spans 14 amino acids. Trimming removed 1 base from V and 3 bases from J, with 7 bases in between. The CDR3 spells CASSIGADNQPQHF. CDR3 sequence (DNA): TGTGCCAGTAGTATAGGGGCTGACAATCAGCCCCAGCATTTT.

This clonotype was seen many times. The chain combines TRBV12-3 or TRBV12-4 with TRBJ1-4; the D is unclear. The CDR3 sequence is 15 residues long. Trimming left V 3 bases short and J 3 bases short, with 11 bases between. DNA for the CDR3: TGTGCCAGCAGTTTTTCGGGCGCGGCTAATGAAAAACTGTTTTTT. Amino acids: CASSFSGAANEKLFF.

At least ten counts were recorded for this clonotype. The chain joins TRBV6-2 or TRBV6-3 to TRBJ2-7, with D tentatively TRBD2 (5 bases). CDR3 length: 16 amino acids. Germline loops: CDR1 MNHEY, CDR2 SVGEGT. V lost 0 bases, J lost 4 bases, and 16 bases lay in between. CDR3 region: CASSYSAWGDSYEQYF. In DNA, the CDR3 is TGTGCCAGCAGTTACTCGGCGTGGGGAGATTCTTACGAGCAGTACTTC.

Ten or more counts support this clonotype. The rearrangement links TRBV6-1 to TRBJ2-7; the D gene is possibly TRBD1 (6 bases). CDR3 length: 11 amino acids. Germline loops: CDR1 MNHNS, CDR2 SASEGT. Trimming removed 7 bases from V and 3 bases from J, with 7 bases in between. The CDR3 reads CASTRGYEQYF. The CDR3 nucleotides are TGTGCCAGCACCAGGGGCTACGAGCAGTACTTC.

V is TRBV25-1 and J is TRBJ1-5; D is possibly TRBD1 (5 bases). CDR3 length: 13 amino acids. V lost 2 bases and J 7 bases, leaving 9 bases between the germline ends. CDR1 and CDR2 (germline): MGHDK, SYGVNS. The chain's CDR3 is CASSERGDQPQHF. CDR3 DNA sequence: TGTGCCAGCAGTGAACGAGGGGACCAGCCCCAGCATTTT.

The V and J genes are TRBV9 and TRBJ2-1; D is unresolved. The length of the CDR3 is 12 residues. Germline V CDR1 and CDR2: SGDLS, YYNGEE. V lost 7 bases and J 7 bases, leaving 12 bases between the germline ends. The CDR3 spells CASALRINEQFF. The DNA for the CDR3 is TGTGCCAGCGCCTTGCGGATTAATGAGCAGTTCTTC. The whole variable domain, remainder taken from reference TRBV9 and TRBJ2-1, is DSGVTQTPKHLITATGQRVTLRCSPRSGDLSVYWYQQSLDQGLQFLIQYYNGEERAKGNILERFSAQQFPDLHSELNLSSLELGDSALYFCASALRINEQFFGPGTRLTVL.

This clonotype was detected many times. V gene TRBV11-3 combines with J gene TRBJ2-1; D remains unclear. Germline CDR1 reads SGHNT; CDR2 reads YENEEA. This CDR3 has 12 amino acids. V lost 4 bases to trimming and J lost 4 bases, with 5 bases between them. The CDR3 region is CASSSKYNEQFF. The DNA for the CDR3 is TGTGCCAGCAGCTCGAAGTACAATGAGCAGTTCTTC. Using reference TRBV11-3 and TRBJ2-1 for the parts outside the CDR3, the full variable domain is EAGVVQSPRYKIIEKKQPVAFWCNPISGHNTLYWYLQNLGQGPELLIRYENEEAVDDSQLPKDRFSAERLKGVDSTLKIQPAELGDSAVYLCASSSKYNEQFFGPGTRLTVL.

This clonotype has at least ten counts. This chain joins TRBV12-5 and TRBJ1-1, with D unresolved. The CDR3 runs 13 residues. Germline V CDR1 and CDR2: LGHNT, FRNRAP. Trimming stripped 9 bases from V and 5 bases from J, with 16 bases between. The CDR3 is CASASRELTEAFF. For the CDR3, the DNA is TGTGCTAGCGCGTCTCGGGAGCTGACTGAAGCTTTCTTT.

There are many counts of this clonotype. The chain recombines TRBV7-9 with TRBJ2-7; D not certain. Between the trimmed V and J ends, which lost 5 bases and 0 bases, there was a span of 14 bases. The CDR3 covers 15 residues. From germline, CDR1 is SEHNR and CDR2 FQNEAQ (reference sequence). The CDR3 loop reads CASSPEHRTSYEQYF. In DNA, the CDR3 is TGTGCCAGCAGCCCCGAACATCGGACCTCCTACGAGCAGTACTTC.

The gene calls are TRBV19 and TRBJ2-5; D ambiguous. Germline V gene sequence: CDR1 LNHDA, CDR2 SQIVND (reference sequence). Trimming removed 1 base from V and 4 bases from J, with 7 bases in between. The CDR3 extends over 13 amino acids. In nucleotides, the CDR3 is TGTGCCAGTAGTATAGCGATGAGAGAGACCCAGTACTTC. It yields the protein CASSIAMRETQYF.

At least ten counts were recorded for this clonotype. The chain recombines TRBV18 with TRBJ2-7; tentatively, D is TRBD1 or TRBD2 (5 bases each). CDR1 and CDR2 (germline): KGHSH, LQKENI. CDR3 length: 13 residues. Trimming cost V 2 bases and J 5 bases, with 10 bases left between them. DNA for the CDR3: TGTGCCAGCTCACCAAAGGGACCTGACGAGCAGTACTTC. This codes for CASSPKGPDEQYF.

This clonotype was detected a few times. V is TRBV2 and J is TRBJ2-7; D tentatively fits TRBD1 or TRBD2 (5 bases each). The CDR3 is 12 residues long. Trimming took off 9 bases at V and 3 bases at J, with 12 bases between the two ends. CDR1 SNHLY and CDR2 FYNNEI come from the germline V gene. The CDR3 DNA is TGTGCCAGTGCTGAGGGGTACTACGAGCAGTACTTC. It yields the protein CASAEGYYEQYF.

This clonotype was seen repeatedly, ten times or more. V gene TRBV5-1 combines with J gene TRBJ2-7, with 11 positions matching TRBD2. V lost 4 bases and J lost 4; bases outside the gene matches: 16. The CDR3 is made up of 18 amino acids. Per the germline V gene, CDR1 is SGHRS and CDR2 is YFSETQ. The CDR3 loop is CASSPQGLAARQPYEQYF. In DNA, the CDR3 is TGCGCCAGCAGCCCCCAGGGACTAGCGGCCCGCCAACCTTACGAGCAGTACTTC.

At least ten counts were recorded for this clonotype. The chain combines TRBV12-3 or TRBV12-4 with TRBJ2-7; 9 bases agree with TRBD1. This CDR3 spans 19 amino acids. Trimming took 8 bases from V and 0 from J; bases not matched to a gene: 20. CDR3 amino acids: CASLMGEGSGQGVSYEQYF. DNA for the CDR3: TGTGCCAGCCTAATGGGGGAAGGATCGGGACAGGGAGTCTCCTACGAGCAGTACTTC.

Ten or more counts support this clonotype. This CDR3 reads CSVSGVFSTDTQYF. In DNA, the CDR3 is TGCAGCGTTTCAGGGGTTTTTAGCACAGATACGCAGTATTTT. The V and J genes are TRBV29-1 and TRBJ2-3; a possible D gene is TRBD1 (6 bases). Deletions cut 5 bases from V and 0 bases from J, with 12 bases between. Germline loops: CDR1 SQVTM, CDR2 ANQGSEA. The CDR3 runs 14 residues.

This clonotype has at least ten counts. The CDR3 reads CASSSTGGDGYTF. In nucleotides, the CDR3 is TGTGCCAGCAGCTCCACAGGGGGCGATGGCTACACCTTC. This rearrangement joins TRBV11-2 to TRBJ1-2, with 9 nucleotides matching TRBD1. Germline values: CDR1 SGHAT, CDR2 FQNNGV. Germline trimming cut 4 bases from V and 6 bases from J; bases unmatched to any gene: 3. The CDR3 consists of 13 residues.

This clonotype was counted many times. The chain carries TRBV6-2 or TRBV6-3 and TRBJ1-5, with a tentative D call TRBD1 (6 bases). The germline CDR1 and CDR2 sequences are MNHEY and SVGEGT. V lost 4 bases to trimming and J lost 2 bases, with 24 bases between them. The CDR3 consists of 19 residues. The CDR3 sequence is CASSFQTGPPSLGNQPQHF. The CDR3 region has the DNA TGTGCCAGCAGTTTCCAAACAGGGCCGCCTTCCTTGGGCAATCAGCCCCAGCATTTT.

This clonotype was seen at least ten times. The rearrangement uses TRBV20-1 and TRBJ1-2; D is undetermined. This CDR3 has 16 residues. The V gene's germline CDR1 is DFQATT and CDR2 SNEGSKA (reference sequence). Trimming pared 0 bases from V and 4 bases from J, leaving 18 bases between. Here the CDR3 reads CSARDQRGIRPYGYTF. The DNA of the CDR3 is TGCAGTGCTAGAGATCAACGGGGAATCCGACCCTATGGCTACACCTTC.

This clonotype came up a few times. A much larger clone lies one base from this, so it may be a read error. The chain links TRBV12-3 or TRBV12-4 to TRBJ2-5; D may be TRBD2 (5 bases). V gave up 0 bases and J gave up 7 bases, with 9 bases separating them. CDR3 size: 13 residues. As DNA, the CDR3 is TGTGCCAGCAGTTTAGCGCCCCGGGGGACCCAGTACTTC. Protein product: CASSLAPRGTQYF.

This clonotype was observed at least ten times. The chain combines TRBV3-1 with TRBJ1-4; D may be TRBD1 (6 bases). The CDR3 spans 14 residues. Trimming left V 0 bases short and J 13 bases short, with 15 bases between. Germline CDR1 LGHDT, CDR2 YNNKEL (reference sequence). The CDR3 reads CASSQDGQTSGLFF. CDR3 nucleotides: TGTGCCAGCAGCCAAGATGGACAGACTAGCGGACTGTTTTTT.

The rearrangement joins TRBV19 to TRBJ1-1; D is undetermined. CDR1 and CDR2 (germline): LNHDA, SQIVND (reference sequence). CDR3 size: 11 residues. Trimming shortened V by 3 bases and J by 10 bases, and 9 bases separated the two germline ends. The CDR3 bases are TGTGCCAGTAGTATGCTGGGAGCAGCTTTCTTT. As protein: CASSMLGAAFF.

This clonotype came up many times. The CDR3 DNA follows: TGTGCCAGCAGCTCTACCTACGAGCAGTACTTC. Amino acids: CASSSTYEQYF. The chain joins TRBV7-2 to TRBJ2-7; D is unresolved. The CDR3 loop spans 11 amino acids. The germline V and J ends were trimmed by 4 bases and 2 bases, with 3 bases remaining between them. Germline V gene lookup returns CDR1 SGHTA and CDR2 FQGNSA.

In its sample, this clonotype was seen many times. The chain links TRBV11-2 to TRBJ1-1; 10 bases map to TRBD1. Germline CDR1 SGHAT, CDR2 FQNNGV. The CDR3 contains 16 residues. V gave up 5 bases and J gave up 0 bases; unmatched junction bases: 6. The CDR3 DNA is TGTGCCAGCAGCACCTGGACAGGGGGAATGAACACTGAAGCTTTCTTT. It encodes CASSTWTGGMNTEAFF.